This T cell receptor (beta chain) is from a study of early T cells in non-severe SARS-CoV-2 infection. From germline, CDR1 is SNHLY and CDR2 FYNNEI. The CDR3 is 17 residues long. The trim removed 3 bases at V and 2 bases at J, leaving 8 bases unmatched. Unique molecular identifiers (one per individual cDNA molecule) were attached. TCRdb re-analysed the 5' RACE reads in MiXCR, keeping a single row per CDR3 protein. The table shows roughly 72,000 distinct CDR3 sequences, with under 15% occurring only once. This clonotype occurred many times. The specimen was whole blood, collected at baseline. This TCR was recovered from an adult who was a healthcare worker with PCR-confirmed SARS-CoV-2 infection or an uninfected control (not recorded which). The chain has TRBV2 and TRBJ2-3; TRBD2 aligns across 10 bases. The CDR3 bases are TGTGCCAGCAGTGACGGGGGGACTAGCGCCTTCACAGATACGCAGTATTTT. It translates to CASSDGGTSAFTDTQYF. Full variable domain (rest looked up from reference TRBV2 and TRBJ2-3): EPEVTQTPSHQVTQMGQEVILRCVPISNHLYFYWYRQILGQKVEFLVSFYNNEISEKSEIFDDQFSVERPDGSNFTLKIRSTKLEDSAMYFCASSDGGTSAFTDTQYFGPGTRLTVL.